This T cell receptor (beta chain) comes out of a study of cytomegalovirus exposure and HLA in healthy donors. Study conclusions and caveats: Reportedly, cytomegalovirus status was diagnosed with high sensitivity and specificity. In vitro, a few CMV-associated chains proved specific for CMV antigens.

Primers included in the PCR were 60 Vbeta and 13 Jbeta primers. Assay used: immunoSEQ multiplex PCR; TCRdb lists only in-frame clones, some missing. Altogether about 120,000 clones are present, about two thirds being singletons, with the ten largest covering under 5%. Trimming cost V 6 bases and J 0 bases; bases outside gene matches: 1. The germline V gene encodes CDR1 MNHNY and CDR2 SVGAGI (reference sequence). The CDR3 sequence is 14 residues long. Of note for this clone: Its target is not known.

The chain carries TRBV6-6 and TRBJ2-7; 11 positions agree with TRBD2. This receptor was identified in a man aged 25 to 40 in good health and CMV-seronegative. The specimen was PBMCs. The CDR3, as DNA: TGTGCCAGCAGGGGGACTAGCGGCTCCTACGAGCAGTACTTC. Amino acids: CASRGTSGSYEQYF.